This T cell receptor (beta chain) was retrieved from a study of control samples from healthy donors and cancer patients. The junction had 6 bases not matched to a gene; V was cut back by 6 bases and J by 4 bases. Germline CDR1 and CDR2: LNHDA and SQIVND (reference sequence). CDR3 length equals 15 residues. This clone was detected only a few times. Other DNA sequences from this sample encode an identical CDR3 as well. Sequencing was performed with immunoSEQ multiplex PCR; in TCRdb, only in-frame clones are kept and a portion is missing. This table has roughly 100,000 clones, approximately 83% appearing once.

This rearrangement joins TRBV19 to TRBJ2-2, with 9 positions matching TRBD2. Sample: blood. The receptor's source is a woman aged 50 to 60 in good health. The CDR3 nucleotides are TGTGCCAGTAGACGGGGCGGGGGGGGCACCGGGGAGCTGTTTTTT. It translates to CASRRGGGGTGELFF. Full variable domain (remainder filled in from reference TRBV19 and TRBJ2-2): DGGITQSPKYLFRKEGQNVTLSCEQNLNHDAMYWYRQDPGQGLRLIYYSQIVNDFQKGDIAEGYSVSREKKESFPLTVTSAQKNPTAFYLCASRRGGGGTGELFFGEGSRLTVL.